Sequencing of this TCR beta chain was carried out in a study of breast tumors, draining lymph nodes, adjacent tissues. Study-wide points: The lymph node origin of tumor T cells was framed as consistent with a hypothesis, not demonstrated. Data fit most tumor T cells coming from lymph node, expanding in tumor. Tumor TCR diversity was below lymph nodes but above nontumor tissue.

This clonotype was seen repeatedly, ten times or more. The antigen is unknown. The V and J ends lost 0 bases and 1 base respectively, with 19 bases between them. Germline assignment: CDR1 SGHAT and CDR2 FQNNGV. The CDR3 extends over 18 amino acids. TCRdb itself ran the multiplex PCR reads through MiXCR, one entry per CDR3 protein. Of some 150,000 distinct CDR3 sequences in the sample, 30% to 40% were seen once. The lymph nodes were axillary draining lymph nodes from breast cancer patients. The chain links TRBV11-2 to TRBJ2-7; D unclear. Sequencing was performed on axillary lymph node tissue. The TCR sequence derives from a female donor with breast cancer. Some clones in this sample may be carry-over from other donors' samples. The DNA of the CDR3 is TGTGCCAGCAGCTTAGATAGGACGAACAGTTTTCTTTCCTACGAGCAGTACTTC. Its protein is CASSLDRTNSFLSYEQYF.